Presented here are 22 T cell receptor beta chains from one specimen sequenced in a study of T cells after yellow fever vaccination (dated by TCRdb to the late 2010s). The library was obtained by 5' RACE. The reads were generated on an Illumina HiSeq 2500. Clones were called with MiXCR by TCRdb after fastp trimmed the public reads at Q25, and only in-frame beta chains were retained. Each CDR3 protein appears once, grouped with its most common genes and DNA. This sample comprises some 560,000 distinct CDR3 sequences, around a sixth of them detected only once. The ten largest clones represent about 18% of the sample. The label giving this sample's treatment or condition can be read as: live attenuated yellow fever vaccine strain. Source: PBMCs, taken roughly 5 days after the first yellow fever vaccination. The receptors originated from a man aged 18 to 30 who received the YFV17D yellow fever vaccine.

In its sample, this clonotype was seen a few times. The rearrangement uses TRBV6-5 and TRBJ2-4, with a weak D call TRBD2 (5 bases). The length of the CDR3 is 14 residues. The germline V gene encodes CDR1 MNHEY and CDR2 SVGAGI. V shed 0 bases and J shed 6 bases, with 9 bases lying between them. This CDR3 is CASSYSRAGNIQYF. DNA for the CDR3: TGTGCCAGCAGTTACTCTCGGGCGGGAAACATTCAGTACTTC.

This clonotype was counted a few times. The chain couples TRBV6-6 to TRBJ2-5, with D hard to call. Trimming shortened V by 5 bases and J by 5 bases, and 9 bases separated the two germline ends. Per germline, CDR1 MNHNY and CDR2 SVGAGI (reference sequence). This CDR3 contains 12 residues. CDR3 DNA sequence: TGTGCCAGCAGTCTGAGTTGGGAGACCCAGTACTTC. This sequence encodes CASSLSWETQYF.

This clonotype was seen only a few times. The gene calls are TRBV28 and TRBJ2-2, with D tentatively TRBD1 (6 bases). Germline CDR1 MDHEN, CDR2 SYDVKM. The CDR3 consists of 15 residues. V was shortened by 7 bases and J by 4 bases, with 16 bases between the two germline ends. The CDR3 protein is CASKRQVLTTGELFF. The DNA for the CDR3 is TGTGCCAGCAAAAGACAGGTTTTGACCACCGGGGAGCTGTTTTTT.

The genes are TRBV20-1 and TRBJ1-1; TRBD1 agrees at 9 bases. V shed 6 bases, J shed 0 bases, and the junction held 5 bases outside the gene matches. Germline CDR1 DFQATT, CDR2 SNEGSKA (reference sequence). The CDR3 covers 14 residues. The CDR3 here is CSATGGWMNTEAFF. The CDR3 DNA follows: TGCAGTGCAACAGGGGGCTGGATGAACACTGAAGCTTTCTTT.

The chain's CDR3 is CASSPQTSGGSNEQFF. Written as DNA, the CDR3 is TGCGCCAGCAGCCCCCAGACTAGCGGGGGCAGCAATGAGCAGTTCTTC. The chain joins TRBV5-1 to TRBJ2-1; TRBD2 aligns across 12 bases. Germline lookup yields CDR1 SGHRS and CDR2 YFSETQ. Unmatched junction bases numbered 8, after V lost 4 bases and J lost 6 bases. The CDR3 extends over 16 amino acids.

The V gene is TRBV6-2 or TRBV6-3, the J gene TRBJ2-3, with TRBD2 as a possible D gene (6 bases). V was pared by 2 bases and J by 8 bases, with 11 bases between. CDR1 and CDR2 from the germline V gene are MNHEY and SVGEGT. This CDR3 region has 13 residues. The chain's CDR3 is CASSYPGLLTQYF. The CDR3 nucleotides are TGTGCCAGCAGTTACCCGGGACTCCTTACGCAGTATTTT.

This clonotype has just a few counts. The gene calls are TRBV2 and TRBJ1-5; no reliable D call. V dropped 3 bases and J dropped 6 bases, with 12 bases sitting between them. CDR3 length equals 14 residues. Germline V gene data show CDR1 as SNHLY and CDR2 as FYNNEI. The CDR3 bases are TGTGCCAGCAGTGATCGTGGGCGCACTCAGCCCCAGCATTTT. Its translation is CASSDRGRTQPQHF.

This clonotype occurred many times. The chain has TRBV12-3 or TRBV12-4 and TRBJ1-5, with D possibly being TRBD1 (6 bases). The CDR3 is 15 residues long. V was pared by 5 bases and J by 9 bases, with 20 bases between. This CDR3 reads CASSPGRGRVSPQHF. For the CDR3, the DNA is TGTGCCAGCAGTCCCGGACGGGGGCGGGTGTCGCCCCAGCATTTT.

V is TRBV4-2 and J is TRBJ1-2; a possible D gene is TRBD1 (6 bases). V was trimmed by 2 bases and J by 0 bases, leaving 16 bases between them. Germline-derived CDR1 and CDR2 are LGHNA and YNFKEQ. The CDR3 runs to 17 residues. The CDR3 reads CASSQFGRGPTNYGYTF. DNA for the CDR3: TGTGCCAGCAGCCAATTTGGCAGGGGACCTACTAACTATGGCTACACCTTC.

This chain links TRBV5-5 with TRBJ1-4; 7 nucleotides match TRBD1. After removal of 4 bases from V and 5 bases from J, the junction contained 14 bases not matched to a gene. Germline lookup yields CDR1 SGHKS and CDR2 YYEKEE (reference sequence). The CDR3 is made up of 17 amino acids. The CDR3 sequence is CASSSGGGLQPNEKLFF. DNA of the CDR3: TGTGCCAGCAGCAGTGGAGGGGGCCTCCAACCCAATGAAAAACTGTTTTTT.

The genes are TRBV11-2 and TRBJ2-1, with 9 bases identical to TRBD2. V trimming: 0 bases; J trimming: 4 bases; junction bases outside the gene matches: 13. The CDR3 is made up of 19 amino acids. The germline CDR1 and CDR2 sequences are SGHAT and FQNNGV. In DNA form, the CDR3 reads TGTGCCAGCAGCTTAGATCTTCCCTTAGCGGGGGAATCTTACAATGAGCAGTTCTTC. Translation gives CASSLDLPLAGESYNEQFF.

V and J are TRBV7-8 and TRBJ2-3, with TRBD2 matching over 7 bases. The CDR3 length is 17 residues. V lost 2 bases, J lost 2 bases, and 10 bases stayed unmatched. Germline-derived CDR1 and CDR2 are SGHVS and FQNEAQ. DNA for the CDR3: TGTGCCAGCAGCTTAAGGAGGGACTACCCAATCACAGATACGCAGTATTTT. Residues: CASSLRRDYPITDTQYF.

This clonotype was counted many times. CDR3 sequence reads: CASTGQGDQETQYF. The CDR3 coding sequence is TGTGCCAGCACCGGACAGGGGGATCAAGAGACCCAGTACTTC. The chain has TRBV6-8 and TRBJ2-5; TRBD1 agrees at 10 bases. This CDR3 is built from 14 residues. Germline V CDR1 and CDR2: MNHGY, SAAAGT. Trimming cost V 7 bases and J 2 bases; bases outside gene matches: 4.

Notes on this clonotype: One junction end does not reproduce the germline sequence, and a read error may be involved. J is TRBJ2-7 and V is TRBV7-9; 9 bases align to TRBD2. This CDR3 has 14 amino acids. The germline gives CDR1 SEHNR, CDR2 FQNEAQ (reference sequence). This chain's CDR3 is CASSLAGTSWEQYF. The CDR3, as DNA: TGTGCCAGCAGCCTAGCGGGGACTTCCTGGGAGCAGTACTTC.

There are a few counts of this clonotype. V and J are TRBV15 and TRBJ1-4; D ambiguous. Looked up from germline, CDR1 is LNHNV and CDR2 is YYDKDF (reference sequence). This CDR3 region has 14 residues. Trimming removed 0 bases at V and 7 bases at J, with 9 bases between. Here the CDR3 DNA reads TGTGCCACCAGCAGAGACGTAATTTCTGAAAAACTGTTTTTT. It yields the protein CATSRDVISEKLFF.

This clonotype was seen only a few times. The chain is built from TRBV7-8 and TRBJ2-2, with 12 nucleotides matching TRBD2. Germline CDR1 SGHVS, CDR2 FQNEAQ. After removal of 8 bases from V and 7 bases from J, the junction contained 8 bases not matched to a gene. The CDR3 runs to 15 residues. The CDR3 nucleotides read TGTGCCAGCGGCCTAGCGGGGGGGCCAAGCGGGGAGCTGTTTTTT. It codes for CASGLAGGPSGELFF.

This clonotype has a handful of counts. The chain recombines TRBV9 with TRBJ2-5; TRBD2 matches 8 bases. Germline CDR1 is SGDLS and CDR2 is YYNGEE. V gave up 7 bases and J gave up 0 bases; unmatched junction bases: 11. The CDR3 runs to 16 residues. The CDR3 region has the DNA TGTGCCAGCTGGCGGGCGGGGGGCCCGAACCAAGAGACCCAGTACTTC. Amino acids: CASWRAGGPNQETQYF. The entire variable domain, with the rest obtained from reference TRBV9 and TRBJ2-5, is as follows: DSGVTQTPKHLITATGQRVTLRCSPRSGDLSVYWYQQSLDQGLQFLIQYYNGEERAKGNILERFSAQQFPDLHSELNLSSLELGDSALYFCASWRAGGPNQETQYFGPGTRLLVL.

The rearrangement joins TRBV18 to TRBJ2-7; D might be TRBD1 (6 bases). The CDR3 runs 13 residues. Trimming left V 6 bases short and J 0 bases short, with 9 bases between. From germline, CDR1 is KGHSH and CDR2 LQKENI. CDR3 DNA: TGTGCCAGCTCCGGGGACAACTCCTACGAGCAGTACTTC. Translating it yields CASSGDNSYEQYF.

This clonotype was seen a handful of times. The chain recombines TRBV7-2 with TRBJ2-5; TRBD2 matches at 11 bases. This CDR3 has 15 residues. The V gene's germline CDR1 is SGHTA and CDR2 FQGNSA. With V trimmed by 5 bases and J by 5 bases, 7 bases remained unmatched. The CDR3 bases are TGTGCCAGCAGCCCTAGCGGGGGGCTGGGGGAGACCCAGTACTTC. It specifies CASSPSGGLGETQYF.

The CDR3 loop is CASSWKQNTEAFF. The CDR3 DNA follows: TGTGCCAGCAGTTGGAAACAGAACACTGAAGCTTTCTTT. The genes are TRBV5-4 and TRBJ1-1; D is unresolved. The germline V gene has CDR1 SGHNT and CDR2 YYREEE (reference sequence). The germline V and J ends were trimmed by 5 bases and 1 base, with 9 bases remaining between them. The CDR3 is made up of 13 amino acids.

The CDR3 DNA is TGTGCCAGCAGCCCCGGGGTGATGCCCCAGCATTTT. It specifies CASSPGVMPQHF. V usage is TRBV12-3 or TRBV12-4 and J usage is TRBJ1-5; unclear D gene. This CDR3 contains 12 residues. The V end lost 6 bases, the J end lost 9 bases, and 12 bases lay between the germline ends.

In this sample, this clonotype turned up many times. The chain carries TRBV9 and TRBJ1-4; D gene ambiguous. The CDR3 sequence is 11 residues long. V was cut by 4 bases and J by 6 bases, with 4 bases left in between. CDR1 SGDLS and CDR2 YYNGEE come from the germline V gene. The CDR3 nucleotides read TGTGCCAGCAGCTTGGATGAAAAACTGTTTTTT. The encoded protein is CASSLDEKLFF.